Listed here are 22 T cell receptor beta chains from one sample, sequenced in a study of CD4 T cells in relation to SARS-CoV-2 and coronaviruses. Assay used: immunoSEQ multiplex PCR; TCRdb lists only in-frame clones, some missing. The profile shows 10,000 to 13,000 clones, around 86% of them singletons. The specimen was naive CD4+ T cells from PBMCs. The subset denotes: naive CD4+ T cells isolated by negative enrichment. Every receptor here comes from an adult with COVID-19.

The chain combines TRBV9 with TRBJ2-3; D ambiguous. The length of the CDR3 is 14 residues. The germline CDR1 and CDR2 sequences are SGDLS and YYNGEE. V lost 4 bases, J lost 2 bases, and 11 bases lay in between. The CDR3 region has the DNA TGTGCCAGCAGCCCTCACCCAGCCACAGATACGCAGTATTTT. This translates into CASSPHPATDTQYF.

The genes are TRBV11-3 and TRBJ2-7; no definite D call. The ends were cut back, 0 bases at V and 0 bases at J, with 12 bases in the middle. In germline, CDR1 is SGHNT, CDR2 YENEEA. This CDR3 spans 16 amino acids. CDR3 protein: CASSLESLGSSYEQYF. The CDR3 nucleotides read TGTGCCAGCAGCTTAGAATCGTTGGGCAGCTCCTACGAGCAGTACTTC.

V is TRBV3-1 (or the pseudogene TRBV3-2) and J is TRBJ1-4, with 11 bases identical to TRBD1. Germline lookup yields CDR1 LGHDT and CDR2 YNNKEL (reference sequence). With V trimmed by 1 base and J by 9 bases, 7 bases remained unmatched. This CDR3 comprises 16 residues. The chain's CDR3 is CASSQVSDRGRKKLFF. CDR3 DNA: TGTGCCAGCAGCCAAGTATCGGACAGGGGGCGGAAAAAACTGTTTTTT.

This clone was counted only a few times. This rearrangement joins TRBV7-9 to TRBJ1-3; possible D gene TRBD1, 6 bases. V was pared by 3 bases and J by 4 bases, with 16 bases between. Germline CDR1 SEHNR, CDR2 FQNEAQ (reference sequence). The CDR3 length is 16 residues. The CDR3 here is CASSFYTTGAGNTIYF. CDR3 DNA sequence: TGTGCCAGCAGCTTCTATACTACGGGGGCGGGAAACACCATATATTTT.

The V and J genes are TRBV10-3 and TRBJ1-6; TRBD1 matches 10 bases. The CDR3 is 17 amino acids. CDR1 ENHRY and CDR2 SYGVKD come from the germline V gene. With V trimmed by 4 bases and J by 4 bases, 7 bases remained unmatched. The CDR3 spells CAISGPGQGPYNSPLHF. CDR3 bases: TGTGCCATCAGTGGCCCGGGACAGGGGCCGTATAATTCACCCCTCCACTTT.

This chain joins TRBV28 and TRBJ1-6; weak D call: TRBD1 (5 bases). The CDR3 consists of 16 residues. Trimming pared 2 bases from V and 9 bases from J, leaving 17 bases between. CDR1 and CDR2 (germline): MDHEN, SYDVKM. CDR3: CASSLDSGQGSSPLHF. The CDR3 DNA is TGTGCCAGCAGTTTAGATTCGGGGCAGGGCAGTTCACCCCTCCACTTT. Drawing the rest from reference TRBV28 and TRBJ1-6, the complete variable domain is DVKVTQSSRYLVKRTGEKVFLECVQDMDHENMFWYRQDPGLGLRLIYFSYDVKMKEKGDIPEGYSVSREKKERFSLILESASTNQTSMYLCASSLDSGQGSSPLHFGNGTRLTVT.

The chain employs TRBV2 and TRBJ1-5, with a possible D match to TRBD1 (5 bases). This CDR3 has 18 residues. The V gene's germline CDR1 is SNHLY and CDR2 FYNNEI. Trimming cost V 6 bases and J 7 bases, with 28 bases left between them. CDR3 residues: CASSYRPGEARLGQPQHF. For the CDR3, the DNA is TGTGCCAGCAGCTACCGACCGGGGGAAGCCCGCTTGGGGCAGCCCCAGCATTTT.

V gene TRBV5-1 combines with J gene TRBJ1-1, with 9 bases aligning to TRBD1. V dropped 4 bases and J dropped 1; count of bases not matched to a gene: 2. The CDR3 runs 14 residues. Germline V gives CDR1 SGHRS, CDR2 YFSETQ. DNA for the CDR3: TGCGCCAGCAGCCAACAGGGGGCGAACACTGAAGCTTTCTTT. This sequence encodes CASSQQGANTEAFF.

CDR3 in amino acids: CAWSGGPRWFF. CDR3 in DNA: TGTGCCTGGAGTGGAGGGCCGCGGTGGTTCTTC. V gene TRBV30 combines with J gene TRBJ2-1, with D possibly TRBD2 on 5 matching bases. The CDR3 has 11 residues. The germline V gene has CDR1 GTSNPN and CDR2 SVGIG (reference sequence). The ends were cut back, 1 base at V and 15 bases at J, with 13 bases in the middle.

The chain carries TRBV5-1 and TRBJ2-1; TRBD2 aligns across 8 bases. The CDR3 runs to 16 residues. CDR1 SGHRS and CDR2 YFSETQ come from the germline V gene. The junction had 2 bases not matched to a gene; V was cut back by 0 bases and J by 0 bases. The CDR3 DNA sequence: TGCGCCAGCAGCTTGGGGGCGGGGGGCTCCTACAATGAGCAGTTCTTC. Translated, it gives CASSLGAGGSYNEQFF.

V usage is TRBV2 and J usage is TRBJ2-1; tentatively, D is TRBD1 (5 bases). Trimming removed 5 bases from V and 4 bases from J, with 9 bases in between. CDR1 is SNHLY and CDR2 is FYNNEI in the germline V gene. This CDR3 region has 13 residues. CDR3 protein: CASSPQEYNEQFF. CDR3 nucleotides: TGTGCCAGCAGTCCACAGGAATACAATGAGCAGTTCTTC.

For the CDR3, the DNA is TGTGCCAGCAGTTACTTTCGGGGAGGCACTGAAGCTTTCTTT. Protein: CASSYFRGGTEAFF. The chain joins TRBV6-5 to TRBJ1-1; no definite D call. V lost 1 base and J lost 4, with 10 bases in between. Germline values: CDR1 MNHEY, CDR2 SVGAGI. This CDR3 contains 14 residues.

This chain joins TRBV9 and TRBJ1-2; 7 nucleotides agree with TRBD1. The CDR3 runs to 15 residues. J gave up 5 bases and V 0 bases, and 7 bases lay outside the gene matches. CDR1 and CDR2 (germline): SGDLS, YYNGEE. This CDR3 reads CASSVEAGGRYGYTF. CDR3 nucleotide sequence: TGTGCCAGCAGCGTAGAGGCAGGGGGGCGGTATGGCTACACCTTC.

CDR3 loop: CASSPITLSYEQYF. CDR3 sequence (DNA): TGCGCCAGCAGCCCTATTACCCTCTCCTACGAGCAGTACTTC. This sequence joins TRBV5-1 and TRBJ2-7; no clear D. This CDR3 has 14 residues. Trimming shortened V by 4 bases and J by 0 bases, and 11 bases separated the two germline ends. Germline CDR1 SGHRS, CDR2 YFSETQ.

The gene calls are TRBV2 and TRBJ2-7, with TRBD1 matching over 9 bases. The CDR3 length is 14 residues. Germline V gene sequence: CDR1 SNHLY, CDR2 FYNNEI. After removal of 4 bases from V and 6 bases from J, the junction contained 7 bases not matched to a gene. CDR3 loop: CASSAGQGSAEQYF. The CDR3 region has the DNA TGTGCCAGCAGTGCGGGACAGGGCTCCGCCGAGCAGTACTTC.

The chain uses TRBV5-4 and TRBJ2-3, with D maybe TRBD1 (5 bases). Trimming removed 0 bases at V and 0 bases at J, with 8 bases between. The CDR3 is made up of 15 amino acids. In germline, CDR1 is SGHNT, CDR2 YYREEE (reference sequence). Here the CDR3 reads CASSLGGLSTDTQYF. The CDR3 bases are TGTGCCAGCAGCTTGGGGGGCTTAAGCACAGATACGCAGTATTTT.

The V gene is TRBV5-1, the J gene TRBJ2-2; the match to TRBD2 covers 11 bases. Trimming cost V 4 bases and J 0 bases; bases outside gene matches: 11. Germline CDR1 is SGHRS and CDR2 is YFSETQ. The CDR3 has 19 amino acids. In nucleotides, the CDR3 is TGCGCCAGCAGCCTGGCGGGACTAGCGGCATTCGCGAACACCGGGGAGCTGTTTTTT. Amino acids: CASSLAGLAAFANTGELFF. Drawing the rest from reference TRBV5-1 and TRBJ2-2, the complete variable domain is KAGVTQTPRYLIKTRGQQVTLSCSPISGHRSVSWYQQTPGQGLQFLFEYFSETQRNKGNFPGRFSGRQFSNSRSEMNVSTLELGDSALYLCASSLAGLAAFANTGELFFGEGSRLTVL.

J is TRBJ2-1 and V is TRBV9; 10 positions match TRBD2. Trimming at V came to 3 bases and at J to 9 bases, leaving 9 bases not matched to a gene. Per the germline V gene, CDR1 is SGDLS and CDR2 is YYNGEE. The CDR3 extends over 15 amino acids. The CDR3 DNA reads TGTGCCAGCAGCGCCTTTACTAGCGGGGCCGGTGAGCAGTTCTTC. As protein: CASSAFTSGAGEQFF.

This chain connects TRBV24-1 to TRBJ1-5, with D possibly TRBD1 on 6 matching bases. V was cut by 4 bases and J by 7 bases, with 19 bases left in between. The CDR3 spans 16 residues. In germline, CDR1 is KGHDR, CDR2 SFDVKD. The CDR3 reads CATSDSARGILQPQHF. As DNA, the CDR3 is TGTGCCACCAGTGACTCCGCTAGGGGGATTCTACAGCCCCAGCATTTT.

V gene TRBV5-4 combines with J gene TRBJ2-6, with unresolved D. V lost 4 bases and J 4 bases, leaving 3 bases between the germline ends. Germline V gene lookup returns CDR1 SGHNT and CDR2 YYREEE (reference sequence). This CDR3 region has 12 residues. For the CDR3, the DNA is TGTGCCAGCAGCGGAGGGGCCAACGTCCTGACTTTC. This translates into CASSGGANVLTF.

This clone was found once. The gene calls are TRBV9 and TRBJ2-5; 16 bases fit TRBD2. Germline-derived CDR1 and CDR2 are SGDLS and YYNGEE. J gave up 5 bases and V 0 bases, and 13 bases lay outside the gene matches. The CDR3 loop spans 20 amino acids. The CDR3 is CASSVGSGLAGGRGHETQYF. CDR3 sequence (DNA): TGTGCCAGCAGCGTAGGATCGGGACTAGCGGGGGGGCGGGGGCACGAGACCCAGTACTTC.

This chain uses TRBV18 with TRBJ1-2; 7 bases are shared with TRBD1. The junction had 12 bases not matched to a gene; V was cut back by 0 bases and J by 8 bases. Germline CDR1 KGHSH, CDR2 LQKENI. This CDR3 spans 16 amino acids. Here the CDR3 reads CASSPPGQQLLGGYTF. CDR3 nucleotide sequence: TGTGCCAGCTCACCACCGGGACAGCAACTCCTGGGGGGCTACACCTTC.